The sequence of this TCR beta chain was determined in a study of T cell responses to AZD1222 COVID-19 vaccine. Sequencing was performed with immunoSEQ multiplex PCR; in TCRdb, only in-frame clones are kept and a portion is missing. The data show 90,000 to 150,000 clones, 70% to 90% seen once. Overall study results and limits: The study reported that nearly half of spike-specific TCRs target unmutated variant regions. Seropositivity was recorded at baseline in only a handful of AZD1222 recipients. Donors in the cohort were predominantly white British and more often female, and clonal diversity was possibly underestimated.

The sample holds one count of this clone. As yet, its antigen is unknown. Sequencing used peripheral blood, obtained on day 0 of AZD1222 vaccination. This TCR derives from an adult in good health.

CDR3 nucleotides: TGTGCCAGCAGCTCCCCGGGGGGGACCAGGTATGGCTACACCTTC. Its translation is CASSSPGGTRYGYTF. The chain employs TRBV5-6 and TRBJ1-2; possibly TRBD1 for D (5 bases). The CDR3 runs to 15 residues. Germline CDR1 SGHDT, CDR2 YYEEEE. V was trimmed by 3 bases and J by 5 bases, leaving 17 bases between them.